The 10 T cell receptor beta chains listed next were all sequenced from one sample in a study of T cell repertoires in cytomegalovirus infection. A single record per CDR3 protein comes from TCRdb applying MiXCR to the reads. The table lists some 350,000 distinct CDR3 sequences, less than 20% of them singletons. The sequencing sample was made of PBMCs. The origin of the receptors is a human donor in good health (CMV status not recorded). Some clones in this sample may be carry-over from other donors' samples.

This chain links TRBV5-1 with TRBJ2-3, with 7 bases that match TRBD1. This CDR3 contains 15 residues. J was trimmed by 2 bases and V by 3 bases; bases with no gene match: 6. From germline, CDR1 is SGHRS and CDR2 YFSETQ. DNA for the CDR3: TGCGCCAGCAGCTCCGGTAAGGGGGCCACAGATACGCAGTATTTT. Translating gives CASSSGKGATDTQYF.

V is TRBV27 and J is TRBJ1-1; a weak D match, TRBD1 (5 bases). Germline V CDR1 and CDR2: MNHEY, SMNVEV (reference sequence). The V end lost 3 bases, the J end lost 7 bases, and 15 bases lay between the germline ends. The CDR3 consists of 14 residues. CDR3 in amino acids: CASSLQDGTREAFF. The CDR3 DNA is TGTGCCAGCAGTTTGCAGGACGGGACGCGTGAAGCTTTCTTT.

The V gene is TRBV3-1, the J gene TRBJ2-7; tentatively, D is TRBD2 (6 bases). The V gene's germline CDR1 is LGHDT and CDR2 YNNKEL (reference sequence). This CDR3 region has 17 residues. The V end lost 0 bases, the J end lost 6 bases, and 21 bases lay between the germline ends. For the CDR3, the DNA is TGTGCCAGCAGCCAAGACGGGCTAGCGACACACTCGGGCGAGCAGTACTTC. Translation gives CASSQDGLATHSGEQYF.

This clonotype was recorded at least ten times. The gene calls are TRBV7-2 and TRBJ2-3; D is perhaps TRBD1 (7 bases). V shed 6 bases and J shed 2 bases, with 15 bases lying between them. Looked up from germline, CDR1 is SGHTA and CDR2 is FQGNSA. This CDR3 contains 15 residues. The CDR3: CASSQGDFPTDTQYF. As DNA, the CDR3 is TGTGCCAGCAGTCAGGGGGACTTTCCCACAGATACGCAGTATTTT.

This clonotype showed up just a few times. CDR3 coding DNA: TGTGCCAGCAGTTACTCGAGGACTCCCCGAAAGGCAGATACGCAGTATTTT. Residues: CASSYSRTPRKADTQYF. V is TRBV6-2 or TRBV6-3 and J is TRBJ2-3; TRBD2 is a possible D gene (5 bases). CDR1 and CDR2 from the germline V gene are MNHEY and SVGEGT. The length of the CDR3 is 17 residues. Trimming took 0 bases from V and 4 from J, leaving 17 bases between them.

The rearrangement uses TRBV7-9 and TRBJ2-7; no firm D call. CDR1 is SEHNR, CDR2 FQNEAQ, per germline (reference sequence). V was clipped by 0 bases and J by 4 bases, with 10 bases between them. The CDR3 is 14 amino acids. CDR3 DNA: TGTGCCAGCAGCTTAGCGAGGTGGGGTTACGAGCAGTACTTC. It translates to CASSLARWGYEQYF.

The chain carries TRBV7-1 and TRBJ2-1; D call uncertain. TRBV7-1 is marked as an open reading frame, function uncertain. The V end lost 7 bases, the J end lost 7 bases, and 11 bases lay between the germline ends. The CDR3 loop spans 12 amino acids. CDR3 region: CASTLSGNEQFF. CDR3 nucleotides: TGTGCCAGCACCCTCTCTGGTAATGAGCAGTTCTTC.

The chain links TRBV20-1 to TRBJ2-3, with a weak D call TRBD2 (5 bases). CDR3 length equals 13 residues. CDR1 and CDR2 from the germline V gene are DFQATT and SNEGSKA (reference sequence). Between the trimmed V and J ends, which lost 6 bases and 3 bases, there was a span of 13 bases. The CDR3 DNA reads TGCAGTGCCCCAGAGCGGCCTACAGATACGCAGTATTTT. This sequence encodes CSAPERPTDTQYF.

This chain links TRBV5-4 with TRBJ2-3, with 12 bases that match TRBD1. The CDR3 spans 18 residues. CDR1 is SGHNT, CDR2 YYREEE, per germline (reference sequence). V shed 4 bases and J 0 bases; nucleotides not matched to a gene: 9. DNA of the CDR3: TGTGCCAGCAGCAAACCGGGACAGGGGGCGCGAAGCACAGATACGCAGTATTTT. This encodes CASSKPGQGARSTDTQYF.

In its sample, this clonotype was seen many times. The rearrangement links TRBV7-2 to TRBJ2-7; 10 nucleotides agree with TRBD2. The length of the CDR3 is 15 residues. Trimming took 7 bases from V and 3 from J; bases not matched to a gene: 9. Germline V gene data show CDR1 as SGHTA and CDR2 as FQGNSA. This chain's CDR3 is CASTRAGGFRYEQYF. The CDR3 nucleotides read TGTGCCAGCACCAGAGCGGGAGGGTTCCGCTACGAGCAGTACTTC. Complete variable domain (other parts from reference TRBV7-2 and TRBJ2-7): GAGVSQSPSNKVTEKGKDVELRCDPISGHTALYWYRQSLGQGLEFLIYFQGNSAPDKSGLPSDRFSAERTGGSVSTLTIQRTQQEDSAVYLCASTRAGGFRYEQYFGPGTRLTVT.